Listed here is a single T cell receptor (beta chain). The entry originates in a study of blood T cell repertoires in COVID-19. The V gene's germline CDR1 is SGHNT and CDR2 YYREEE (reference sequence). Trimming left V 2 bases short and J 6 bases short, with 11 bases between. This CDR3 has 13 residues. Individuals in the exposed group had encountered a COVID-19 case within 2 weeks preceding study entry. The assay was immunoSEQ multiplex PCR, and TCRdb's table has in-frame clones only and misses some. Of more than 300,000 clones in the sample, over 90% are singletons; the top ten hold roughly 3.9%. This rearrangement joins TRBV5-4 to TRBJ1-2, with a possible D match to TRBD1 (6 bases). The clonotype comes from a woman in her thirties who had been exposed to COVID-19. Source material: PBMCs or T cells enriched from blood (not recorded which). CDR3 nucleotides: TGTGCCAGCAGCTTAAAAGGGGGAAATGGCTACACCTTC. As protein: CASSLKGGNGYTF.